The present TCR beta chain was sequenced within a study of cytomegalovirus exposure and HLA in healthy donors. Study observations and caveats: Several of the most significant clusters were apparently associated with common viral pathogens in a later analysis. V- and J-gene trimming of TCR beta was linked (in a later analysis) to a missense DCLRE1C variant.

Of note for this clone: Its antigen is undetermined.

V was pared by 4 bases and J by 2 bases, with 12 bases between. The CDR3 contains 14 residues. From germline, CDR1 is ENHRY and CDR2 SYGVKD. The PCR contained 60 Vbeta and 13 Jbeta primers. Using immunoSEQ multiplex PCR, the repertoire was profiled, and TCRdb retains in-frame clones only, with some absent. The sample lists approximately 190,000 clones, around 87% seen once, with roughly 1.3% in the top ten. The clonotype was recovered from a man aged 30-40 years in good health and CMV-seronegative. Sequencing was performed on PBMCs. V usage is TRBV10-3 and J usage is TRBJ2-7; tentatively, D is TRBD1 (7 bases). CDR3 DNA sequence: TGTGCCATCAGTGGGGGGGACAGACCCTACGAGCAGTACTTC. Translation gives CAISGGDRPYEQYF.